A single T cell receptor (beta chain) is shown here with its context. The sample comes from a study of blood T cell repertoires in COVID-19. CDR1 MDHEN and CDR2 SYDVKM come from the germline V gene. The CDR3 covers 15 residues. V was clipped by 3 bases and J by 10 bases; unmatched bases: 10. The protocol was immunoSEQ multiplex PCR, while the TCRdb copy is restricted to in-frame clones and leaves out a portion. The sample gives under 400,000 clones, around 87% of which show up once; about 7% is in the top ten. What was sequenced was peripheral blood. This TCR came from a man aged 18 to 30 with active or convalescent COVID-19. This sequence joins TRBV28 and TRBJ2-1, with TRBD2 matching over 9 bases. This CDR3 reads CASSFLSTSGQEQFF. CDR3 bases: TGTGCCAGCAGTTTTCTCTCGACTAGCGGCCAGGAGCAGTTCTTC. Full variable domain (rest looked up from reference TRBV28 and TRBJ2-1): DVKVTQSSRYLVKRTGEKVFLECVQDMDHENMFWYRQDPGLGLRLIYFSYDVKMKEKGDIPEGYSVSREKKERFSLILESASTNQTSMYLCASSFLSTSGQEQFFGPGTRLTVL.